This T cell receptor (beta chain) was sequenced during a study of shared clonotypes between healthy human individuals. Study information: The donor group consisted of a couple of women and a few men, aged 18 to 49.

Study results and caveats: Across a handful of donors, naive CD4 shared roughly 5%, naive CD8 more than 3%, memory CD4 2% to 2.5%, memory CD8 around 0.42%.

Nashville, Tennessee was home to all donors, each a Caucasian adult. A split of CD4+ cells into CD45RA+ naive and CD45RA-negative memory subsets was performed. Notes on this clone: Its target is not known.

The method was immunoSEQ multiplex PCR; TCRdb's version includes in-frame clones alone and lacks a portion of them. Found here are 2,500,000 or so clones, 93% of them singletons; the top ten hold more than 0.35%. The CDR3 has 11 residues. Trimming took 1 base from V and 10 from J, leaving 6 bases between them. CDR1 SGHAT and CDR2 FQDESV come from the germline V gene (reference sequence). This chain connects TRBV11-1 to TRBJ2-3; D remains ambiguous. The material sequenced was naive CD4+ T cells from PBMCs. Subset here: CD45RA+ positively selected. The TCR comes from a man in his late teens or twenties in good health. Some clones in this sample may be carry-over from other donors' samples. In nucleotides, the CDR3 is TGTGCCAGCAGCTTAGAAGGTCCGCAGTATTTT. Translation: CASSLEGPQYF.